This T cell receptor (beta chain) was captured by sequencing in a study of Ad26.COV2.S vaccination and SARS-CoV-2 variants. Overall study: Ad26.COV2.S was injected intramuscularly once or twice, 56 days apart.

The assay was immunoSEQ multiplex PCR, and TCRdb's table has in-frame clones only and misses some. The sample shows roughly 300,000 clones, about 87% of them seen only once. The V end lost 0 bases, the J end lost 7 bases, and 18 bases lay between the germline ends. Germline loops: CDR1 MGHRA, CDR2 YSYEKL. CDR3 size: 16 residues. Treatment of the sample: 15 to 20 received Ad26.COV2.S at low or high dose, single or two shots; about 5 received placebo; per-sample allocation not given. The investigators took samples on day 63 after the first vaccine or placebo injection. Sequencing used peripheral blood, obtained in a trial of Ad26.COV2.S vaccine versus placebo. The TCR comes from a person aged 18 to 59 who received the Ad26.COV2.S COVID-19 vaccine or a placebo. The chain joins TRBV4-1 to TRBJ1-2; TRBD1 is a possible D gene (5 bases). As DNA, the CDR3 is TGCGCCAGCAGCCAAGAGTTTACAGGCCTTAGCCTTGGCTACACCTTC. Translating gives CASSQEFTGLSLGYTF.